This TCR beta chain is from a study of blood T cell repertoires in COVID-19. Overall study: There were acute and convalescent COVID-19 samples, and they came from the United States, Italy and Spain. T cells, B-cell-depleted T cells, or PBMCs provided the cDNA or gDNA that served as material.

The V and J ends lost 10 bases and 0 bases, in that order; junction bases with no gene match: 6. This CDR3 is built from 14 residues. Per germline, CDR1 SGHVS and CDR2 FQNEAQ. Original data processing: Reference gene primer amplification in the assay estimated nucleated cell counts. Assay: immunoSEQ multiplex PCR; the TCRdb copy retains only in-frame clones and omits some. D and trimming were read from the DNA, whereas the V and J calls and clone size are those reported in that table. This table has under 200,000 clones, roughly 78% appearing once. The sequenced material came from peripheral blood. This receptor was identified in a man aged 65 to 85 with active or convalescent COVID-19. The rearrangement joins TRBV7-8 to TRBJ1-3; 7 bases are shared with TRBD1. This CDR3 is CATQDRTSGNTIYF. CDR3 DNA: TGTGCCACGCAGGACAGGACCTCTGGAAACACCATATATTTT.